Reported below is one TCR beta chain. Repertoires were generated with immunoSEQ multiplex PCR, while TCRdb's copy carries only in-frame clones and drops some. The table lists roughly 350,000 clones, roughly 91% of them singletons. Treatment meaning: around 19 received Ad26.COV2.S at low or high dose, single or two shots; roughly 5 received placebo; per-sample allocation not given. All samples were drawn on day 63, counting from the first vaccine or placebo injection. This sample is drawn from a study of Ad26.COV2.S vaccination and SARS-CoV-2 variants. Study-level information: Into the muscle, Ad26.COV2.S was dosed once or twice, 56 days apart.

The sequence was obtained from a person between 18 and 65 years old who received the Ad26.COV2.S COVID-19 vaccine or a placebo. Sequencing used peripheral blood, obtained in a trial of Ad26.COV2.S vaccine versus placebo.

CDR3 nucleotide sequence: TGTGCCAGTATGAACACAGATACGCAGTATTTT. It is translated as CASMNTDTQYF. V is TRBV19 and J is TRBJ2-3; no clear D gene. Germline V gene data show CDR1 as LNHDA and CDR2 as SQIVND (reference sequence). The CDR3 is made up of 11 amino acids. The ends were cut back, 7 bases at V and 2 bases at J, with 4 bases in the middle.